The entry below describes one T cell receptor beta chain. What it binds is unknown. The record originates from a study of T-cell memory formation after mild COVID-19. Study results and limitations: CD4+ bias marked clones expanding day 15 to 37, unlike balanced contracting clones. The finding that pre-infection memory included some responding clones suggested that cross-reactive memory joined.

Using constant-segment primers, 5'RACE produced TCR alpha and TCR beta cDNA libraries carrying sample barcodes and UMIs. TCRdb re-called the 5' RACE reads with MiXCR, one entry per CDR3 protein. The top ten hold 2.1% of the sample, which has under 250,000 distinct CDR3 sequences, just over 15% seen once. V gave up 4 bases and J gave up 1 base, with 8 bases separating them. The CDR3 runs 15 residues. Specimen: PBMCs or a T cell subset sorted from them (not recorded which). This sequence originates from an adult woman who had mild COVID-19 (a few samples of this study predate the infection). Cell type and time point are not known. The chain recombines TRBV12-3 or TRBV12-4 with TRBJ2-6; D unclear. The CDR3 loop reads CASSSHQSGANVLTF. As DNA, the CDR3 is TGTGCCAGCAGTTCCCATCAATCTGGGGCCAACGTCCTGACTTTC.